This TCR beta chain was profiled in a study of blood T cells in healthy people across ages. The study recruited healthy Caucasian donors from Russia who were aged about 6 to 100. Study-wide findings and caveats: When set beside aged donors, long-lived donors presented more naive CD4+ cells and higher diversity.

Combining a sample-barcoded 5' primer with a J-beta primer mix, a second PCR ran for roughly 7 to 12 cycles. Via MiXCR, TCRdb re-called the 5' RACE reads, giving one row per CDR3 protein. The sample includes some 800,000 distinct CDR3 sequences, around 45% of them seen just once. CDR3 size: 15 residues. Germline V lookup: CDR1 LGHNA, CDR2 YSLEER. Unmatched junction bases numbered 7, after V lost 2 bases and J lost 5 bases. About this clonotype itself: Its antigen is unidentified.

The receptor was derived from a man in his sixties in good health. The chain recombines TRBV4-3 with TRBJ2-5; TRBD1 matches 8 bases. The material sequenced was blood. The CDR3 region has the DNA TGCGCCAGCAGCCAACAGGGGGCGGCGGAGGAGACCCAGTACTTC. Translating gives CASSQQGAAEETQYF.